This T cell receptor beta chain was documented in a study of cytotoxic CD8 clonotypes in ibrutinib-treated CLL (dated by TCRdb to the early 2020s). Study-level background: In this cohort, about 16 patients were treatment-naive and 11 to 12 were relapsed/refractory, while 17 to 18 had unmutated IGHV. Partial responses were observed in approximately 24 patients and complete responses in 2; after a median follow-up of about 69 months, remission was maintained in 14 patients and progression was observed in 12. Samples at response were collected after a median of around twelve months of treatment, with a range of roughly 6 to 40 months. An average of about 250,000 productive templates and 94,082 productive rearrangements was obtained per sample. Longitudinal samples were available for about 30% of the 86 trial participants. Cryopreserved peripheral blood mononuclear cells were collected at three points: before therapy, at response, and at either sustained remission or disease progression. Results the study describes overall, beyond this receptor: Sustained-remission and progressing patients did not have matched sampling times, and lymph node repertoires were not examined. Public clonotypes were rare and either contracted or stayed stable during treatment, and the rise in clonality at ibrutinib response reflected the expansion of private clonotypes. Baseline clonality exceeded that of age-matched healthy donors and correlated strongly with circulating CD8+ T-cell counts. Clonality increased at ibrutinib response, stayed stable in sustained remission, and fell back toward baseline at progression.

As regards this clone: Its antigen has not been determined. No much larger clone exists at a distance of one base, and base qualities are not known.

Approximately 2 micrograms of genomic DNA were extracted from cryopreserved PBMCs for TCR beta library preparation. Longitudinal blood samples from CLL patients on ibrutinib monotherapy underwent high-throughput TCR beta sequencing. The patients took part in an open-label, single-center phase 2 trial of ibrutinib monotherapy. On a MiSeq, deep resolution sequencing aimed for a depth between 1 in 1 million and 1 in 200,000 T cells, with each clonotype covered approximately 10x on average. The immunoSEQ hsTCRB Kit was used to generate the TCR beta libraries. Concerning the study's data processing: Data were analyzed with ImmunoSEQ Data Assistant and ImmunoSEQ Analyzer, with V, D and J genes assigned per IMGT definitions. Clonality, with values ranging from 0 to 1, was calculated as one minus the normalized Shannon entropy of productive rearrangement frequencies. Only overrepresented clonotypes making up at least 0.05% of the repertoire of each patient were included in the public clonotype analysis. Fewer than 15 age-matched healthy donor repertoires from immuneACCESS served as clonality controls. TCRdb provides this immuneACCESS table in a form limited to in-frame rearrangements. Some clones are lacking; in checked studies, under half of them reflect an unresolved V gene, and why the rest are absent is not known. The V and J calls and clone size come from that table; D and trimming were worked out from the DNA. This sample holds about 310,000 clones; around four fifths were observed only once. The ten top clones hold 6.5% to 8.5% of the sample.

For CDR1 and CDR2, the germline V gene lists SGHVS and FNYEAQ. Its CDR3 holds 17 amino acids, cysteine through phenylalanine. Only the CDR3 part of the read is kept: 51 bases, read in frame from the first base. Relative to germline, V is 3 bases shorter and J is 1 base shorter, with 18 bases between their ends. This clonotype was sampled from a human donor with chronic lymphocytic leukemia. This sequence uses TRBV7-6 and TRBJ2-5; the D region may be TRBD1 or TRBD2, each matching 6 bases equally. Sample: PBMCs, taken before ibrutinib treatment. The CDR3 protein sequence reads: CASSLGGVQGPQETQYF. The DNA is TGTGCCAGCAGCTTGGGGGGCGTACAGGGCCCCCAAGAGACCCAGTACTTC.